Presented here are 24 T cell receptor beta chains from one specimen sequenced in a study of blood T cell repertoires in COVID-19. Using immunoSEQ multiplex PCR, the repertoire was profiled, and TCRdb retains in-frame clones only, with some absent. Of 150,000 to 200,000 clones listed, 70% to 90% are singletons. The sequenced sample consisted of peripheral blood. Receptor source: a man aged 18 to 29 with acute or convalescent COVID-19.

The rearrangement uses TRBV11-2 and TRBJ2-7; D unclear. Trimming removed 1 base at V and 4 bases at J, with 11 bases between. There are 14 residues in the CDR3. Germline CDR1 is SGHAT and CDR2 is FQNNGV. The CDR3 sequence: CASSLGAIGYEQYV. CDR3 DNA sequence: TGTGCCAGCAGCTTAGGAGCTATCGGGTACGAGCAGTACGTC.

This chain uses TRBV7-9 with TRBJ1-4, with 7 bases aligning to TRBD1. After removal of 5 bases from V and 4 bases from J, the junction contained 13 bases not matched to a gene. CDR1 is SEHNR and CDR2 is FQNEAQ in the germline V gene (reference sequence). This CDR3 has 17 residues. The CDR3 DNA follows: TGTGCCAGCAGCCGAGATCGCGACAGGGATGTTAATGAAAAACTGTTTTTT. Its translation is CASSRDRDRDVNEKLFF.

The rearrangement uses TRBV15 and TRBJ1-4, with 7 nucleotides matching TRBD1. Trimming took 3 bases from V and 8 from J; bases not matched to a gene: 12. Germline V gene sequence: CDR1 LNHNV, CDR2 YYDKDF (reference sequence). The CDR3 is 16 residues long. The CDR3 is CATSSLRGHQGEKLFF. The CDR3 DNA follows: TGTGCCACCAGCAGTTTAAGGGGGCACCAAGGAGAAAAACTGTTTTTT. Combining the CDR3 with reference TRBV15 and TRBJ1-4 gives the whole variable domain DAMVIQNPRYQVTQFGKPVTLSCSQTLNHNVMYWYQQKSSQAPKLLFHYYDKDFNNEADTPDNFQSRRPNTSFCFLDIRSPGLGDTAMYLCATSSLRGHQGEKLFFGSGTQLSVL.

The chain links TRBV5-1 to TRBJ2-1; D remains unclear. Germline lookup yields CDR1 SGHRS and CDR2 YFSETQ. V was clipped by 2 bases and J by 10 bases, with 7 bases between them. The CDR3 extends over 11 amino acids. For the CDR3, the DNA is TGCGCCAGCAGCTTTCTCGGGGAGCAGTTCTTC. Its translation is CASSFLGEQFF.

This clone was observed once. The chain carries TRBV19 and TRBJ1-5; tentative D call: TRBD1 (5 bases). CDR3 length equals 16 residues. The ends were cut back, 1 base at V and 0 bases at J, with 10 bases in the middle. Germline CDR1 and CDR2: LNHDA and SQIVND (reference sequence). The CDR3 nucleotides are TGTGCCAGTAGTATAGGTGGGGGGTTTAGCAATCAGCCCCAGCATTTT. Protein sequence: CASSIGGGFSNQPQHF.

This rearrangement joins TRBV6-5 to TRBJ1-5; 10 nucleotides match TRBD1. Trimming cost V 2 bases and J 7 bases; bases outside gene matches: 2. The CDR3 sequence is 14 residues long. Germline lookup yields CDR1 MNHEY and CDR2 SVGAGI. For the CDR3, the DNA is TGTGCCAGCAGTTACACGGGACAGGGGCAGCCCCAGCATTTT. This gives the protein CASSYTGQGQPQHF.

V and J are TRBV30 and TRBJ1-6, with D tentatively TRBD1 (5 bases). The CDR3 length is 13 residues. V was clipped by 1 base and J by 10 bases, with 11 bases between them. Germline loops: CDR1 GTSNPN, CDR2 SVGIG (reference sequence). CDR3 amino acids: CAWSAQGISPLHF. The CDR3 nucleotides read TGTGCCTGGAGTGCCCAGGGAATCTCACCCCTCCACTTT.

The chain has TRBV14 and TRBJ1-1, with 7 nucleotides matching TRBD1. CDR3 length: 17 residues. J lost 4 bases, V lost 3 bases, and 14 bases had no gene match. CDR1 is SGHDN, CDR2 FVKESK, per germline. CDR3 bases: TGTGCCAGCAGCCAGGAGTACAGGGGATGGGTGGGCACTGAAGCTTTCTTT. Translation: CASSQEYRGWVGTEAFF.

This chain links TRBV7-3 with TRBJ2-1, with D unclear. The CDR3 is 14 residues long. The V gene lost 2 bases and the J gene lost 0 bases, with 5 bases spanning the gap. Germline lookup yields CDR1 SGHTA and CDR2 FQGTGA. The CDR3 DNA reads TGTGCCAGCAGCTTAGCCGGCTCCTACAATGAGCAGTTCTTC. It encodes CASSLAGSYNEQFF.

J is TRBJ1-5 and V is TRBV15; D may be TRBD1 (5 bases). The CDR3 runs 18 residues. V gave up 0 bases and J gave up 5 bases, with 20 bases separating them. Germline V CDR1 and CDR2: LNHNV, YYDKDF (reference sequence). The CDR3 is CATSRDRRNRGRDQPQHF. For the CDR3, the DNA is TGTGCCACCAGCAGAGACCGGCGGAATAGGGGTAGGGATCAGCCCCAGCATTTT.

The table lists this clone with a count of one. The chain carries TRBV10-3 and TRBJ2-7; 10 nucleotides match TRBD1. CDR1 is ENHRY, CDR2 SYGVKD, per germline. Trimming at V came to 10 bases and at J to 4 bases, leaving 7 bases not matched to a gene. The CDR3 runs to 13 residues. In DNA form, the CDR3 reads TGTGCCACCAGCAGGGACAGGGGTTACGAGCAGTACGTC. Its translation: CATSRDRGYEQYV.

The chain employs TRBV9 and TRBJ2-5; 10 bases align to TRBD2. This CDR3 has 15 amino acids. Germline CDR1 reads SGDLS; CDR2 reads YYNGEE. Trimming at V came to 0 bases and at J to 4 bases, leaving 3 bases not matched to a gene. CDR3 protein: CASSVAPSGGETQYF. CDR3 in DNA: TGTGCCAGCAGCGTAGCCCCTAGCGGGGGAGAGACCCAGTACTTC. Based on the CDR3 plus reference TRBV9 and TRBJ2-5, the full variable domain is DSGVTQTPKHLITATGQRVTLRCSPRSGDLSVYWYQQSLDQGLQFLIQYYNGEERAKGNILERFSAQQFPDLHSELNLSSLELGDSALYFCASSVAPSGGETQYFGPGTRLLVL.

The chain joins TRBV4-2 to TRBJ2-1; 8 bases are shared with TRBD1. Looked up from germline, CDR1 is LGHNA and CDR2 is YNFKEQ. J was trimmed by 5 bases and V by 4 bases; bases with no gene match: 13. The CDR3 loop spans 17 amino acids. The CDR3 DNA sequence: TGTGCCAGCAGCCGCAAGACAGGGGCCCCTCAGGACAATGAGCAGTTCTTC. Protein sequence: CASSRKTGAPQDNEQFF.

The rearrangement links TRBV18 to TRBJ2-5, with D hard to call. CDR1 is KGHSH, CDR2 LQKENI, per germline. Between the trimmed V and J ends, which lost 3 bases and 5 bases, there was a span of 13 bases. This CDR3 has 14 amino acids. CDR3 sequence reads: CASSPRKAEETQYF. CDR3 in DNA: TGTGCCAGCTCACCGAGGAAGGCGGAGGAGACCCAGTACTTC.

The chain carries TRBV3-1 (or the pseudogene TRBV3-2) and TRBJ1-5; D is unclear. There are 15 residues in the CDR3. V dropped 5 bases and J dropped 7 bases, with 18 bases sitting between them. Per germline, CDR1 LGHDT and CDR2 YNNKEL (reference sequence). CDR3 residues: CASSGGQDIGQPQHF. The CDR3 bases are TGTGCCAGCAGCGGAGGTCAAGACATAGGGCAGCCCCAGCATTTT.

The V call is TRBV18, the J call TRBJ2-7; 7 nucleotides align to TRBD1. Germline V gene lookup returns CDR1 KGHSH and CDR2 LQKENI. The V segment lost 5 bases and the J segment 0 bases; nucleotides outside the gene matches: 7. The CDR3 has 15 amino acids. The CDR3 loop reads CASSTGQMSSYEQYV. The DNA for the CDR3 is TGTGCCAGCTCAACGGGACAGATGAGCTCCTACGAGCAGTACGTC.

V gene TRBV7-8 combines with J gene TRBJ1-5, with D perhaps TRBD1 (6 bases). The ends were cut back, 3 bases at V and 0 bases at J, with 9 bases in the middle. Germline V lookup: CDR1 SGHVS, CDR2 FQNEAQ. The CDR3 loop spans 15 amino acids. Here the CDR3 reads CASSFRGNSNQPQHF. CDR3 nucleotides: TGTGCCAGCAGCTTCAGGGGTAATAGCAATCAGCCCCAGCATTTT.

CDR3: CASWDRLLNTGELFF. In DNA form, the CDR3 reads TGTGCCAGTTGGGACAGACTACTTAACACCGGGGAGCTGTTTTTT. This chain joins TRBV19 and TRBJ2-2; TRBD1 aligns across 7 bases. V trimming: 8 bases; J trimming: 2 bases; junction bases outside the gene matches: 8. There are 15 residues in the CDR3. The germline CDR1 and CDR2 sequences are LNHDA and SQIVND (reference sequence).

The J gene is TRBJ2-3, the V gene TRBV11-2; TRBD2 matches 7 bases. Looked up from germline, CDR1 is SGHAT and CDR2 is FQNNGV. The CDR3 covers 15 residues. Germline trimming cut 3 bases from V and 6 bases from J; bases unmatched to any gene: 9. The CDR3 region has the DNA TGTGCCAGCAGCTTTGAAGGCGGGGGTATGGATACGCAGTATTTT. This codes for CASSFEGGGMDTQYF.

This sequence joins TRBV3-1 (or the pseudogene TRBV3-2) and TRBJ1-2; TRBD1 might be the D (5 bases). Germline V lookup: CDR1 LGHDT, CDR2 YNNKEL (reference sequence). V lost 4 bases to trimming and J lost 2 bases, with 17 bases between them. The CDR3 runs 16 residues. The CDR3 coding sequence is TGTGCCAGCAGCCCGGGGATGAGGGGAGGCAACTATGGCTACACCTTC. Translated: CASSPGMRGGNYGYTF.

J is TRBJ1-2 and V is TRBV6-1; 9 bases match TRBD1. The V and J ends lost 5 bases and 6 bases, in that order; junction bases with no gene match: 4. The germline V gene encodes CDR1 MNHNS and CDR2 SASEGT. The CDR3 is made up of 13 amino acids. The CDR3 here is CASSQTGGDGYTF. The CDR3 DNA reads as TGTGCCAGCAGTCAGACAGGGGGAGATGGCTACACCTTC.

This chain joins TRBV4-1 and TRBJ1-4; 9 nucleotides match TRBD1. The CDR3 length is 19 residues. The J segment lost 6 bases and the V segment lost 1 base, leaving 15 bases of the junction unmatched. Germline assignment: CDR1 MGHRA and CDR2 YSYEKL. The CDR3 coding sequence is TGCGCCAGCAGCCAAGGGCCGGGACAGGGAATATTAGGCGATGAAAAACTGTTTTTT. It codes for CASSQGPGQGILGDEKLFF.

The chain employs TRBV24-1 and TRBJ2-7; D is perhaps TRBD2 (5 bases). The V and J ends lost 7 bases and 7 bases respectively, with 19 bases between them. Germline CDR1 KGHDR, CDR2 SFDVKD. The CDR3 has 14 residues. This CDR3 is CATSEYEGSGEQYF. The CDR3 bases are TGTGCCACCAGCGAGTATGAGGGTTCGGGGGAGCAGTACTTC.

The chain joins TRBV6-4 to TRBJ2-1; 8 positions match TRBD1. In germline, CDR1 is MRHNA, CDR2 SNTAGT. Losses at the gene ends were 6 bases for V and 7 bases for J; bases not matched to a gene: 11. This CDR3 comprises 15 residues. The CDR3: CASSPAGTGKNEQFF. The CDR3 bases are TGTGCCAGCAGCCCCGCCGGGACAGGAAAGAATGAGCAGTTCTTC.